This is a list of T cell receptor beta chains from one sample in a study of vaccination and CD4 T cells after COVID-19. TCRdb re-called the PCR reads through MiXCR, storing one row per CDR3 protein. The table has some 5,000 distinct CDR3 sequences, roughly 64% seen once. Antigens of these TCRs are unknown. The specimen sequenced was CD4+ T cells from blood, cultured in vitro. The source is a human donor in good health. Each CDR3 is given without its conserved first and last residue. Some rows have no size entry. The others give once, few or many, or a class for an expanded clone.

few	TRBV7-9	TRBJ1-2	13	ASSLELGGAHGYT
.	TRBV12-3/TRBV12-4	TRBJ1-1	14	ASSLALGYMNTEAF
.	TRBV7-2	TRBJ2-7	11	ASSPANSYEQY
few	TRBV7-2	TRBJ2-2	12	ASSPKDFTGELF
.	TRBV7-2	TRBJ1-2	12	ASSLGGEIYGYT
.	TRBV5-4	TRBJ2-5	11	ATHSFVEKTQY
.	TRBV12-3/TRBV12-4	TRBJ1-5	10	ASRGHNQPQH
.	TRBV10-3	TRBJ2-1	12	AIRIGGTYNEQF
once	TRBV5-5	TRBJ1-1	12	ASSWGQGNTEAF
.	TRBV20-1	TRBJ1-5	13	SARDVGTGNQPQH
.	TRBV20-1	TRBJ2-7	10	SVRRGVYEQY
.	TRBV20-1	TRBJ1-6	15	SATGGGDRPRRSPLH
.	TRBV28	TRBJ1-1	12	ASSSDRGLTEAF
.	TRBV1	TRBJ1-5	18	TSSQDVLHRGLFGNQPQH